This T cell receptor beta chain originates from a study of blood T cell repertoires in COVID-19. Study as a whole: COVID-19 samples, acute and convalescent, were from the United States, Italy and Spain. The analysed material was cDNA or gDNA that came from T cells, B-cell-depleted T cells, or PBMCs.

The CDR3 is made up of 14 amino acids. Germline lookup yields CDR1 LGHDT and CDR2 YNNKEL (reference sequence). Trimming took 1 base from V and 6 from J, leaving 10 bases between them. Original handling: Estimates of nucleated cell counts were drawn from the amplification of reference gene primers. Clones were read by immunoSEQ multiplex PCR, and TCRdb kept only the in-frame ones, dropping some. V and J calls and clone size are given by that table; D and trimming were obtained from the DNA. The data contain about 300,000 clones, approximately 89% of them singletons. The Seattle patients joined while their infection was active and were tracked longitudinally afterward.

The gene calls are TRBV3-1 (or the pseudogene TRBV3-2) and TRBJ1-5, with D possibly being TRBD1 (5 bases). Material: peripheral blood. The TCR comes from a woman under 40 with COVID-19, enrolled during active disease. The CDR3 nucleotides read TGTGCCAGCAGCCAAGGGGGCTTATCTCAGCCCCAGCATTTT. This codes for CASSQGGLSQPQHF.